A single TCR beta chain is shown here with its context. Its antigen is still unknown. These data belong to a study of cytomegalovirus exposure and HLA in healthy donors. The CDR3 runs 14 residues. J gave up 3 bases and V 5 bases, and 0 bases lay outside the gene matches. Per germline, CDR1 MNHEY and CDR2 SVGAGI. The PCR was carried out with 60 Vbeta primers and 13 Jbeta primers. Method: immunoSEQ multiplex PCR; TCRdb's copy keeps in-frame clones and lacks some. The repertoire holds around 110,000 clones, with approximately 80% as singletons. Study conclusions and caveats: Earlier analysis looked at TCR beta V segments, and most were productive about 90% or about 30% of the time. A later analysis reportedly found fewer N-insertions in an Asian-associated ancestry cluster than the approximately 670-donor mean.

The sequence was obtained from a male donor in good health and CMV-seronegative. Sequencing used PBMCs. The gene calls are TRBV6-5 and TRBJ2-7, with 14 bases matching TRBD2. DNA for the CDR3: TGTGCCAGCAGTGGACTAGCGGGAGGCTACGAGCAGTACTTC. Translating it yields CASSGLAGGYEQYF.